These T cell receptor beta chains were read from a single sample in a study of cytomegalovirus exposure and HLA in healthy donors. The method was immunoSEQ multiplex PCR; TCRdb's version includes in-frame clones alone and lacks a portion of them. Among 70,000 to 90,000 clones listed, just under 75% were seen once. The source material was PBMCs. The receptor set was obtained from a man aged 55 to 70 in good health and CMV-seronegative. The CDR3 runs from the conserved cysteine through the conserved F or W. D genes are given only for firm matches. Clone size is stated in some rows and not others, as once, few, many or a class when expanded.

CDR3: CASSEDGRVLETQYF
DNA: TGTGCCAGCAGTGAGGACGGCAGGGTGTTGGAGACCCAGTACTTC
D: NA
size: once
length: 15
V: TRBV6-1
J: TRBJ2-5

CDR3: CASSTGQSTDTQYF
DNA: TGCGCCAGCAGCACTGGACAGAGCACAGATACGCAGTATTTT
D: NA
size: NA
length: 14
V: TRBV5-1
J: TRBJ2-3

CDR3: CASSAGTGGTGNEQFF
DNA: TGTGCCAGCAGCGCCGGGACAGGGGGCACAGGGAATGAGCAGTTCTTC
D: TRBD1
size: NA
length: 16
V: TRBV5-6
J: TRBJ2-1

CDR3: CASIRDSRSFEAFF
DNA: TGTGCCAGCATCCGGGACAGCCGATCCTTTGAAGCTTTCTTT
D: TRBD1
size: NA
length: 14
V: TRBV6-1
J: TRBJ1-1

CDR3: CASSRRSSGPYEQYF
DNA: TGTGCCAGCAGCCGGCGGTCTAGCGGGCCCTACGAGCAGTACTTC
D: TRBD2
size: NA
length: 15
V: TRBV14
J: TRBJ2-7

CDR3: CASSVGQGGWLDRINTEAFF
DNA: TGTGCCAGCAGCGTGGGACAGGGGGGGTGGTTGGACCGGATAAACACTGAAGCTTTCTTT
D: TRBD1
size: NA
length: 20
V: TRBV5-8
J: TRBJ1-1

CDR3: CARTGGEKLFF
DNA: TGTGCCAGGACAGGGGGAGAAAAACTGTTTTTT
D: TRBD1
size: NA
length: 11
V: TRBV14
J: TRBJ1-4

CDR3: CASSLTAGANNEQFF
DNA: TGTGCCAGCAGCCTGACGGCGGGGGCTAACAATGAGCAGTTCTTC
D: NA
size: NA
length: 15
V: TRBV6-1
J: TRBJ2-1

CDR3: CASSLLGQADEQYF
DNA: TGTGCCAGCAGCTTGCTGGGACAGGCCGACGAGCAGTACTTC
D: TRBD1
size: NA
length: 14
V: TRBV5-4
J: TRBJ2-7

CDR3: CASSPRDTQYF
DNA: TGTGCCAGCAGCCCCAGAGATACGCAGTATTTT
D: NA
size: NA
length: 11
V: TRBV7-9
J: TRBJ2-3

CDR3: CASSYAGEAFF
DNA: TGTGCCAGCAGTTACGCAGGCGAAGCTTTCTTT
D: NA
size: few
length: 11
V: TRBV6-6
J: TRBJ1-1

CDR3: CASSTSTGPGGEQYF
DNA: TGTGCCAGTAGTACGAGCACAGGACCCGGCGGCGAGCAGTACTTC
D: NA
size: NA
length: 15
V: TRBV19
J: TRBJ2-7

CDR3: CASSLTSGFEQYF
DNA: TGCGCCAGCAGCTTGACTAGCGGTTTCGAGCAGTACTTC
D: TRBD2
size: NA
length: 13
V: TRBV5-1
J: TRBJ2-7

CDR3: CASSLLRDLTYEQYF
DNA: TGTGCCAGCAGCTTACTCCGAGACTTAACCTACGAGCAGTACTTC
D: NA
size: NA
length: 15
V: TRBV11-3
J: TRBJ2-7

CDR3: CASSHRSRETQYF
DNA: TGTGCCAGCAGCCACCGGTCGCGAGAGACCCAGTACTTC
D: NA
size: NA
length: 13
V: TRBV7-8
J: TRBJ2-5

CDR3: CASSDPLGRSEQFF
DNA: TGTGCCAGCAGTGATCCACTAGGTCGAAGTGAGCAGTTCTTC
D: NA
size: NA
length: 14
V: TRBV25-1
J: TRBJ2-1

CDR3: CASSPSGGAGEQYF
DNA: TGTGCCAGCAGCCCCAGCGGGGGGGCCGGGGAGCAGTACTTC
D: TRBD2
size: NA
length: 14
V: TRBV5-4
J: TRBJ2-7

CDR3: CASSLLTGALTDMQYF
DNA: TGTGCCAGCAGCTTGTTAACAGGGGCCCTCACAGATATGCAGTATTTT
D: TRBD1
size: NA
length: 16
V: TRBV5-6
J: TRBJ2-3

CDR3: CASSPVQGARQPQHF
DNA: TGTGCCAGTAGTCCCGTACAGGGGGCTAGACAGCCCCAGCATTTT
D: TRBD1
size: NA
length: 15
V: TRBV19
J: TRBJ1-5

CDR3: CASSPVAKGGYNEQFF
DNA: TGTGCCAGCTCACCGGTCGCAAAGGGAGGTTACAATGAGCAGTTCTTC
D: NA
size: NA
length: 16
V: TRBV18
J: TRBJ2-1

CDR3: CASSMRDRAHTEAFF
DNA: TGTGCCAGTAGTATGAGGGACAGGGCACATACTGAAGCTTTCTTT
D: TRBD1
size: few
length: 15
V: TRBV19
J: TRBJ1-1

CDR3: CASSLTGTSGDTGELFF
DNA: TGTGCCAGCAGCTTAACGGGGACTAGCGGGGACACCGGGGAGCTGTTTTTT
D: TRBD2
size: few
length: 17
V: TRBV7-3
J: TRBJ2-2